The rows below give T cell receptor beta chains drawn from one sample of a study of blood T cell repertoires in COVID-19. Sequencing used immunoSEQ multiplex PCR; TCRdb keeps in-frame clones, though not all of them. The data show roughly 120,000 clones, with approximately 90% seen just once and about 8% held by the top ten. Sequencing was carried out using peripheral blood. The receptor set was obtained from a human donor in a cohort sampled during active COVID-19. The CDR3 runs from the conserved cysteine through the conserved F or W. Fields, in order: clone size, D gene, J gene, V gene, CDR3 protein, CDR3 DNA. D genes are given only for firm matches. The size of a clone is reported for some rows only, either as once, few or many, or as a class for expanded clones.

clone size: few; D gene: TRBD2; J gene: TRBJ2-3; V gene: TRBV4-1; CDR3 protein: CASSQVAGKEMTDTQYF; CDR3 DNA: TGCGCCAGCAGCCAAGTAGCGGGGAAGGAGATGACAGATACGCAGTATTTT
clone size: NA; D gene: NA; J gene: TRBJ1-2; V gene: TRBV6-6; CDR3 protein: CASSLTGLNYGYTF; CDR3 DNA: TGTGCCAGCAGCCTGACAGGACTGAACTATGGCTACACCTTC
clone size: few; D gene: TRBD1; J gene: TRBJ2-7; V gene: TRBV5-1; CDR3 protein: CASSSRDRGYEQYF; CDR3 DNA: TGCGCCAGCAGCTCCCGGGACAGGGGTTACGAGCAGTACTTC
clone size: once; D gene: TRBD1; J gene: TRBJ1-2; V gene: TRBV11-1; CDR3 protein: CASSFPDRPGYGYTF; CDR3 DNA: TGTGCCAGCAGCTTTCCGGACAGGCCTGGCTATGGCTACACCTTC
clone size: NA; D gene: NA; J gene: TRBJ1-1; V gene: TRBV4-1; CDR3 protein: CASSQGSGQSNTEAFF; CDR3 DNA: TGCGCCAGCAGCCAAGGCTCAGGACAGTCAAACACTGAAGCTTTCTTT
clone size: NA; D gene: NA; J gene: TRBJ1-5; V gene: TRBV19; CDR3 protein: CASSIQGPGNQPQHF; CDR3 DNA: TGTGCCAGTAGTATTCAGGGGCCCGGCAATCAGCCCCAGCATTTT
clone size: NA; D gene: TRBD1; J gene: TRBJ2-5; V gene: TRBV28; CDR3 protein: CASSRLDRDQETQYF; CDR3 DNA: TGTGCCAGCAGCCGACTTGACAGGGACCAAGAGACCCAGTACTTC
clone size: once; D gene: NA; J gene: TRBJ1-2; V gene: TRBV6-1; CDR3 protein: CASSEFAGVADGYTF; CDR3 DNA: TGTGCCAGCAGTGAATTTGCAGGGGTCGCGGATGGCTACACCTTC
clone size: NA; D gene: NA; J gene: TRBJ1-5; V gene: TRBV29-1; CDR3 protein: CSVGVGDGNQPQHF; CDR3 DNA: TGCAGCGTTGGGGTCGGGGATGGCAATCAGCCCCAGCATTTT
clone size: NA; D gene: TRBD2; J gene: TRBJ2-1; V gene: TRBV11-2; CDR3 protein: CASTPTGTSVYNEQFF; CDR3 DNA: TGTGCCAGCACCCCTACCGGGACTAGCGTTTACAATGAGCAGTTCTTC
clone size: NA; D gene: TRBD1; J gene: TRBJ2-2; V gene: TRBV28; CDR3 protein: CASITTGTGVDGELFF; CDR3 DNA: TGTGCCAGCATTACAACCGGGACAGGGGTCGACGGGGAGCTGTTTTTT
clone size: NA; D gene: NA; J gene: TRBJ2-5; V gene: TRBV7-9; CDR3 protein: CASRPNREEKETQYF; CDR3 DNA: TGTGCCAGCAGACCAAACCGGGAAGAAAAAGAGACCCAGTACTTC
clone size: NA; D gene: NA; J gene: TRBJ1-4; V gene: TRBV5-1; CDR3 protein: CASSFQAATNEKLFF; CDR3 DNA: TGCGCCAGCAGCTTCCAGGCTGCAACTAATGAAAAACTGTTTTTT
clone size: NA; D gene: NA; J gene: TRBJ1-1; V gene: TRBV5-1; CDR3 protein: CASSLAVNTEAFF; CDR3 DNA: TGCGCCAGCAGCTTGGCTGTGAACACTGAAGCTTTCTTT
clone size: few; D gene: TRBD2; J gene: TRBJ2-2; V gene: TRBV7-8; CDR3 protein: CASLPGSGGAGTGELFF; CDR3 DNA: TGTGCCAGCCTGCCGGGGAGCGGGGGGGCTGGCACCGGGGAGCTGTTTTTT
clone size: NA; D gene: TRBD1; J gene: TRBJ2-5; V gene: TRBV30; CDR3 protein: CAWSRGTGEETQYF; CDR3 DNA: TGTGCCTGGAGCCGGGGGACAGGAGAAGAGACCCAGTACTTC
clone size: NA; D gene: TRBD2; J gene: TRBJ2-3; V gene: TRBV5-4; CDR3 protein: CASSREAGEVDTQYF; CDR3 DNA: TGTGCCAGCAGCCGCGAAGCGGGAGAGGTGGATACGCAGTATTTT
clone size: NA; D gene: TRBD1; J gene: TRBJ1-2; V gene: TRBV19; CDR3 protein: CASSTLTGGDYGYTF; CDR3 DNA: TGTGCCAGTAGTACCCTTACAGGGGGCGACTATGGCTACACCTTC
clone size: NA; D gene: TRBD2; J gene: TRBJ2-3; V gene: TRBV28; CDR3 protein: CASSLRLAEGSTDTQYF; CDR3 DNA: TGTGCCAGCAGTTTAAGGCTAGCGGAGGGGAGCACAGATACGCAGTATTTT
clone size: NA; D gene: NA; J gene: TRBJ1-1; V gene: TRBV19; CDR3 protein: CASIRGARLNTEAFF; CDR3 DNA: TGTGCCAGTATCCGTGGCGCCAGGCTGAACACTGAAGCTTTCTTT
clone size: few; D gene: NA; J gene: TRBJ2-7; V gene: TRBV7-9; CDR3 protein: CASSLGTNREQYF; CDR3 DNA: TGTGCCAGCAGCTTAGGAACCAATCGGGAGCAGTACTTC
clone size: NA; D gene: TRBD1; J gene: TRBJ1-6; V gene: TRBV2; CDR3 protein: CASRGAGAGTGGNSPLHF; CDR3 DNA: TGTGCCAGCAGGGGCGCGGGGGCCGGGACAGGGGGAAATTCACCCCTCCACTTT
clone size: NA; D gene: NA; J gene: TRBJ2-5; V gene: TRBV19; CDR3 protein: CASSKGDPRETQYF; CDR3 DNA: TGTGCCAGTAGCAAGGGAGATCCCAGGGAGACCCAGTACTTC
clone size: once; D gene: NA; J gene: TRBJ2-2; V gene: TRBV5-1; CDR3 protein: CASSLSGELFF; CDR3 DNA: TGCGCCAGCAGCCTATCCGGGGAGCTGTTTTTT
clone size: NA; D gene: TRBD2; J gene: TRBJ2-7; V gene: TRBV3-1/TRBV3-2; CDR3 protein: CASSRSGIYEQYF; CDR3 DNA: TGTGCCAGCAGCCGTAGCGGGATTTACGAGCAGTACTTC
clone size: few; D gene: NA; J gene: TRBJ1-5; V gene: TRBV28; CDR3 protein: CASSRQGQPYSNQPQHF; CDR3 DNA: TGTGCCAGCAGCAGACAAGGACAGCCTTATAGCAATCAGCCCCAGCATTTT
clone size: NA; D gene: TRBD1; J gene: TRBJ2-3; V gene: TRBV5-4; CDR3 protein: CASSLRTGRTDTQYF; CDR3 DNA: TGTGCCAGCAGCCTACGGACAGGGAGGACAGATACGCAGTATTTT
clone size: NA; D gene: TRBD2; J gene: TRBJ2-1; V gene: TRBV29-1; CDR3 protein: CSGGSAGGFYNEQFF; CDR3 DNA: TGCAGCGGGGGTTCGGCGGGAGGTTTCTACAATGAGCAGTTCTTC
clone size: NA; D gene: NA; J gene: TRBJ1-2; V gene: TRBV5-4; CDR3 protein: CASSYISYGYTF; CDR3 DNA: TGTGCCAGCAGCTACATATCTTATGGCTACACCTTC
clone size: NA; D gene: NA; J gene: TRBJ2-5; V gene: TRBV2; CDR3 protein: CASSESRLASGTQYF; CDR3 DNA: TGTGCCAGCAGTGAGAGCAGGCTGGCCTCCGGGACCCAGTACTTC
clone size: NA; D gene: TRBD1; J gene: TRBJ1-2; V gene: TRBV6-5; CDR3 protein: CASSYDKGAGYGYTF; CDR3 DNA: TGTGCCAGCAGTTACGATAAGGGGGCGGGCTATGGCTACACCTTC
clone size: NA; D gene: NA; J gene: TRBJ1-2; V gene: TRBV7-9; CDR3 protein: CASSSSQRYPSVAGF; CDR3 DNA: TGTGCCAGCAGCTCGTCTCAGCGGTACCCATCTGTCGCGGGCTTC
clone size: NA; D gene: TRBD2; J gene: TRBJ2-5; V gene: TRBV19; CDR3 protein: CASSPSGLAFQYF; CDR3 DNA: TGTGCCAGTAGCCCTTCGGGACTAGCGTTCCAGTACTTC
clone size: once; D gene: NA; J gene: TRBJ2-5; V gene: TRBV6-2/TRBV6-3; CDR3 protein: CASSYSTGSETQYF; CDR3 DNA: TGTGCCAGCAGTTACTCCACAGGGTCAGAGACCCAGTACTTC
clone size: NA; D gene: NA; J gene: TRBJ1-3; V gene: TRBV3-1/TRBV3-2; CDR3 protein: CASSPVNTGNTIYF; CDR3 DNA: TGTGCCAGCAGCCCCGTTAACACTGGAAACACCATATATTTT
clone size: once; D gene: NA; J gene: TRBJ1-1; V gene: TRBV7-2; CDR3 protein: CASSLGPQGFTEAFF; CDR3 DNA: TGTGCCAGCAGCTTAGGCCCGCAGGGCTTCACTGAAGCTTTCTTT
clone size: few; D gene: TRBD2; J gene: TRBJ2-1; V gene: TRBV6-5; CDR3 protein: CASRNGGRFYNEQFF; CDR3 DNA: TGTGCCAGCAGGAACGGCGGGAGGTTTTACAATGAGCAGTTCTTC
clone size: NA; D gene: NA; J gene: TRBJ1-3; V gene: TRBV19; CDR3 protein: CASSINGADTIYF; CDR3 DNA: TGTGCCAGTAGTATAAACGGAGCGGACACCATATATTTT
clone size: NA; D gene: TRBD1; J gene: TRBJ1-2; V gene: TRBV5-1; CDR3 protein: CASSLIQGTDGYTF; CDR3 DNA: TGCGCCAGCAGCTTAATACAGGGGACGGACGGCTACACCTTC
clone size: NA; D gene: NA; J gene: TRBJ1-2; V gene: TRBV6-5; CDR3 protein: CASSYTDSGYYGYTF; CDR3 DNA: TGTGCCAGCAGTTACACCGACTCAGGGTACTATGGCTACACCTTC
clone size: NA; D gene: TRBD2; J gene: TRBJ2-2; V gene: TRBV9; CDR3 protein: CASSVGGSGSTGELFF; CDR3 DNA: TGTGCCAGCAGCGTAGGCGGTAGCGGGAGTACCGGGGAGCTGTTTTTT
clone size: NA; D gene: TRBD2; J gene: TRBJ2-1; V gene: TRBV2; CDR3 protein: CASMMTSASYNEQFF; CDR3 DNA: TGTGCCAGCATGATGACTAGCGCCTCCTACAATGAGCAGTTCTTC
clone size: NA; D gene: NA; J gene: TRBJ1-1; V gene: TRBV5-1; CDR3 protein: CASSPREGGNTEAFF; CDR3 DNA: TGCGCCAGCAGCCCCCGTGAAGGGGGGAACACTGAAGCTTTCTTT
clone size: NA; D gene: NA; J gene: TRBJ2-5; V gene: TRBV9; CDR3 protein: CASSVGGLVSETQYF; CDR3 DNA: TGTGCCAGCAGCGTAGGAGGGCTAGTATCAGAGACCCAGTACTTC
clone size: NA; D gene: NA; J gene: TRBJ1-2; V gene: TRBV7-6; CDR3 protein: CASSSAPLLLYGYTF; CDR3 DNA: TGTGCCAGCAGCTCCGCGCCATTGCTACTCTATGGCTACACCTTC
clone size: NA; D gene: TRBD1; J gene: TRBJ1-5; V gene: TRBV6-6; CDR3 protein: CASSRLYGGQAQPQHF; CDR3 DNA: TGTGCCAGCAGCCGCCTTTACGGGGGACAGGCTCAGCCCCAGCATTTT
clone size: NA; D gene: TRBD2; J gene: TRBJ2-1; V gene: TRBV10-2; CDR3 protein: CASRDTGTSGKNEQFF; CDR3 DNA: TGCGCCAGCAGGGATACCGGGACTAGCGGGAAGAACGAGCAGTTCTTC
clone size: NA; D gene: NA; J gene: TRBJ1-2; V gene: TRBV6-4; CDR3 protein: CASSDRTEPLYYGYTF; CDR3 DNA: TGTGCCAGCAGCGACCGAACAGAACCTCTTTACTATGGCTACACCTTC
clone size: NA; D gene: TRBD1; J gene: TRBJ1-2; V gene: TRBV6-6; CDR3 protein: CASSRDTGTGFNYGYTF; CDR3 DNA: TGTGCCAGCAGTCGCGACACCGGGACAGGGTTTAACTATGGCTACACCTTC